One sample yielded the 21 T cell receptor beta chains listed below, sequenced in a study of T cells in Graves' hyperthyroidism and ophthalmopathy (dated by TCRdb to about 2019). To prepare the library, multiplex PCR was applied. The run used an Illumina HiSeq 2000. The TCR beta CDR3 regions were amplified from RNA transcripts. The first round of RT-PCR for the TCR CDR3 was performed with the HTBI primer set and the Qiagen OneStep RT-PCR kit. TCRdb redid the processing of the public reads, applying fastp at Q25 and MiXCR, and retained in-frame beta chains. Identical CDR3 proteins give one entry, which carries the most common genes and DNA. The sample records 300,000 to 450,000 distinct CDR3 sequences, about 13% of which are singletons. Less than 25% of the sample is held by the ten biggest clonotypes. Sequencing used blood. These receptors originate from a young man with Graves' hyperthyroidism that later progressed to Graves' ophthalmopathy.

This clonotype was seen repeatedly, ten times or more. The V gene is TRBV18, the J gene TRBJ1-1; TRBD1 matches at 9 bases. The CDR3 is 13 residues long. V lost 5 bases, J lost 5 bases, and 3 bases stayed unmatched. CDR1 is KGHSH, CDR2 LQKENI, per germline. The CDR3 reads CASSTGGYTEAFF. The CDR3 DNA is TGTGCCAGCTCAACAGGGGGCTATACTGAAGCTTTCTTT.

The chain links TRBV6-1 to TRBJ2-2, with D possibly TRBD1 on 6 matching bases. This CDR3 comprises 14 residues. Germline CDR1 is MNHNS and CDR2 is SASEGT. V lost 4 bases, J lost 5 bases, and 11 bases lay in between. CDR3 DNA: TGTGCCAGCAGTGGACAGGCCCGAACCGGGGAGCTGTTTTTT. Translation gives CASSGQARTGELFF.

The CDR3 sequence: CSAISGVNIQYF. The CDR3 DNA reads as TGCAGTGCTATATCGGGGGTGAACATTCAGTACTTC. The chain has TRBV20-1 and TRBJ2-4, with D perhaps matching TRBD2 (6 bases). The CDR3 is 12 amino acids. Germline lookup yields CDR1 DFQATT and CDR2 SNEGSKA (reference sequence). The V end lost 4 bases, the J end lost 7 bases, and 11 bases lay between the germline ends.

This clonotype has a count of ten or more. This chain links TRBV20-1 with TRBJ2-3; D is perhaps TRBD1 (5 bases). CDR1 and CDR2 (germline): DFQATT, SNEGSKA (reference sequence). The V end was cut by 5 bases, the J end by 2 bases, with 17 bases between. The CDR3 consists of 15 residues. The DNA of the CDR3 is TGCAGTGCTTCCCGAACGACAGCCTCCACAGATACGCAGTATTTT. Its protein is CSASRTTASTDTQYF.

There are a few counts of this clonotype. This chain joins TRBV28 and TRBJ2-2, with D perhaps TRBD1 (7 bases). From germline, CDR1 is MDHEN and CDR2 SYDVKM. The CDR3 is made up of 14 amino acids. Trimming stripped 11 bases from V and 1 base from J, with 14 bases between. This chain's CDR3 is CAERGTENTGELFF. CDR3 in DNA: TGTGCCGAACGGGGGACAGAGAACACCGGGGAGCTGTTTTTT.

This clonotype was detected many times. The chain joins TRBV6-1 to TRBJ1-1; possibly TRBD1 for D (5 bases). Germline V gene data show CDR1 as MNHNS and CDR2 as SASEGT. Trimming took off 8 bases at V and 6 bases at J, with 19 bases between the two ends. The CDR3 extends over 14 amino acids. The CDR3 DNA reads TGTGCCAGCGGACCCGGGACTCTGGGGTCTGAAGCTTTCTTT. Translated, it gives CASGPGTLGSEAFF.

V is TRBV14 and J is TRBJ1-4; no clear D. Trimming removed 1 base from V and 5 bases from J, with 11 bases in between. The CDR3 loop spans 15 amino acids. The germline V gene encodes CDR1 SGHDN and CDR2 FVKESK. CDR3 sequence (DNA): TGTGCCAGCAGCCAAGCCGCGATTCCCAATGAAAAACTGTTTTTT. This encodes CASSQAAIPNEKLFF.

This clonotype came up many times. The DNA of the CDR3 is TGTGCCAGCAGCGACTGGGGGGGGGCGGTATTCGATGAGCAGTTCTTC. Residues: CASSDWGGAVFDEQFF. The J gene is TRBJ2-1, the V gene TRBV6-2 or TRBV6-3, with D possibly matching TRBD2 (7 bases). Trimming cost V 6 bases and J 8 bases, with 23 bases left between them. Germline CDR1 and CDR2: MNHEY and SVGEGT. The CDR3 contains 16 residues.

This clonotype was seen many times. Here the CDR3 reads CASSFGLAGSSYNEQFF. The CDR3 bases are TGTGCCAGCAGTTTCGGACTAGCGGGTAGCTCCTACAATGAGCAGTTCTTC. The chain has TRBV2 and TRBJ2-1, with 11 nucleotides matching TRBD2. Germline assignment: CDR1 SNHLY and CDR2 FYNNEI. The junction had 6 bases not matched to a gene; V was cut back by 5 bases and J by 0 bases. The CDR3 runs 17 residues.

This clonotype was seen repeatedly, ten times or more. This sequence joins TRBV6-6 and TRBJ1-5; TRBD1 matches 8 bases. Losses at the gene ends were 2 bases for V and 6 bases for J; bases not matched to a gene: 9. Germline CDR1 MNHNY, CDR2 SVGAGI (reference sequence). CDR3 size: 16 residues. CDR3 sequence (DNA): TGTGCCAGCAGTTACCTCCCCAGGGGGCAAGGTCAGCCCCAGCATTTT. This encodes CASSYLPRGQGQPQHF.

This clonotype was found many times. J is TRBJ1-1 and V is TRBV2; no reliable D call. With 6 bases removed from V and 2 bases from J, the gap between germline ends came to 10 bases. The CDR3 covers 13 residues. Per germline, CDR1 SNHLY and CDR2 FYNNEI. In DNA form, the CDR3 reads TGTGCCAGCAGCGACGGAGCCAACACTGAAGCTTTCTTT. Translated, it gives CASSDGANTEAFF.

This clonotype occurred a few times. The gene calls are TRBV7-9 and TRBJ2-3; a weak D match, TRBD1 (7 bases). Deletions cut 5 bases from V and 0 bases from J, with 15 bases between. Germline values: CDR1 SEHNR, CDR2 FQNEAQ (reference sequence). The CDR3 covers 16 residues. This CDR3 is CASSRQGGQSTDTQYF. The CDR3 DNA reads TGTGCCAGCAGCCGCCAGGGGGGCCAGAGCACAGATACGCAGTATTTT.

The V call is TRBV19, the J call TRBJ2-1; D call uncertain. The V and J ends lost 6 bases and 0 bases respectively, with 12 bases between them. This CDR3 is 15 amino acids long. Germline V gene lookup returns CDR1 LNHDA and CDR2 SQIVND (reference sequence). CDR3 in amino acids: CASSWVYSSYNEQFF. The CDR3 coding sequence is TGTGCCAGTAGCTGGGTTTATAGCTCCTACAATGAGCAGTTCTTC.

The table lists this clonotype with many counts. The chain combines TRBV12-5 with TRBJ2-1; tentative D call: TRBD2 (7 bases). The CDR3 length is 18 residues. Trimming took 0 bases from V and 0 from J, leaving 15 bases between them. Germline assignment: CDR1 LGHNT and CDR2 FRNRAP. For the CDR3, the DNA is TGTGCTAGTGGTTTGGTAGGGGGGGGACCTAGCTCCTACAATGAGCAGTTCTTC. Its translation: CASGLVGGGPSSYNEQFF.

This clonotype was observed at least ten times. The chain joins TRBV6-1 to TRBJ1-5; D possibly corresponds to TRBD1 (5 bases). V shed 6 bases and J shed 8 bases, with 14 bases lying between them. This CDR3 is 13 amino acids long. CDR1 MNHNS and CDR2 SASEGT come from the germline V gene. CDR3 in DNA: TGTGCCAGCAGCAGTACGTGGGGGGAGCCCCAGCATTTT. This sequence encodes CASSSTWGEPQHF.

V usage is TRBV27 and J usage is TRBJ2-3; 9 nucleotides align to TRBD2. This CDR3 is built from 15 residues. The germline V gene encodes CDR1 MNHEY and CDR2 SMNVEV (reference sequence). V shed 2 bases, J shed 4 bases, and the junction held 4 bases outside the gene matches. The CDR3 sequence: CASSLRAGGPDTQYF. The CDR3 DNA follows: TGTGCCAGCAGTTTAAGGGCGGGGGGGCCAGATACGCAGTATTTT.

This clonotype came up many times. V is TRBV5-6 and J is TRBJ1-5; D gene unclear. The V end was cut by 4 bases, the J end by 5 bases, with 16 bases between. CDR1 is SGHDT, CDR2 YYEEEE, per germline. The CDR3 runs 15 residues. In nucleotides, the CDR3 is TGTGCCAGCAGCCTGATGGTACGGAACGATCAGCCCCAGCATTTT. It translates to CASSLMVRNDQPQHF.

This clonotype was seen ten or more times. The chain employs TRBV3-1 and TRBJ2-3; 9 bases are a match to TRBD1. Germline assignment: CDR1 LGHDT and CDR2 YNNKEL (reference sequence). Trimming removed 6 bases from V and 2 bases from J; junction bases left unmatched: 6. The CDR3 has 15 residues. CDR3 coding DNA: TGTGCCAGCAGGCATACAGGGGGCCTCACAGATACGCAGTATTTT. It yields the protein CASRHTGGLTDTQYF.

Worth noting for this clonotype: A clone one base away is much larger, so this may be a read error. The V call is TRBV30, the J call TRBJ1-2; D is undetermined. CDR1 is GTSNPN and CDR2 is SVGIG in the germline V gene (reference sequence). CDR3 length: 14 amino acids. V lost 0 bases and J 3 bases, leaving 11 bases between the germline ends. This chain's CDR3 is CAWSVWPGDYGYTF. The CDR3, as DNA: TGTGCCTGGAGTGTATGGCCTGGTGACTATGGCTACACCTTC.

The table lists this clonotype with a few counts. The chain is built from TRBV6-5 and TRBJ2-5, with a weak D call TRBD2 (5 bases). V was trimmed by 0 bases and J by 5 bases, leaving 16 bases between them. Germline lookup yields CDR1 MNHEY and CDR2 SVGAGI. The CDR3 runs to 16 residues. CDR3 region: CASSYSGAQRGETQYF. The CDR3 bases are TGTGCCAGCAGTTACTCAGGAGCACAACGCGGGGAGACCCAGTACTTC.

This chain connects TRBV3-1 to TRBJ2-7, with 9 nucleotides matching TRBD2. There are 13 residues in the CDR3. With V trimmed by 5 bases and J by 5 bases, 4 bases remained unmatched. CDR1 is LGHDT, CDR2 YNNKEL, per germline (reference sequence). In DNA form, the CDR3 reads TGTGCCAGCAGCGGGACTAGCATGCACGAGCAGTACTTC. It is translated as CASSGTSMHEQYF.